This entry lists 19 T cell receptor beta chains sequenced from one sample in a study of CD8 T cells in Susac syndrome. It was with random hexamers that about 0.45 to 1 ug RNA was reverse transcribed. Each CDR3 protein is one row after TCRdb ran MiXCR on the immunoSEQ multiplex PCR reads. The profile shows 70,000 or so distinct CDR3 sequences, roughly 94% of them singletons. The source material was CD8+ T cells from PBMCs. The receptors stem from a human donor with multiple sclerosis.

The chain employs TRBV12-3 or TRBV12-4 and TRBJ2-1, with a weak D call TRBD2 (6 bases). The CDR3 is 13 amino acids. With 6 bases removed from V and 8 bases from J, the gap between germline ends came to 14 bases. As DNA, the CDR3 is TGTGCCAGCAGCCGCGGCGGGATCGATGAGCAGTTCTTC. Its protein is CASSRGGIDEQFF.

The chain couples TRBV25-1 to TRBJ2-7; possibly TRBD2 for D (5 bases). V lost 5 bases to trimming and J lost 7 bases, with 12 bases between them. The germline V gene encodes CDR1 MGHDK and CDR2 SYGVNS. The CDR3 is 12 residues long. The CDR3 DNA reads TGTGCCAGCAGTTTAAACGGGGTTGAGCAGTACTTC. It is translated as CASSLNGVEQYF.

V and J are TRBV12-3 or TRBV12-4 and TRBJ2-7; D gene ambiguous. The CDR3 has 13 residues. Trimming shortened V by 7 bases and J by 4 bases, and 14 bases separated the two germline ends. In nucleotides, the CDR3 is TGTGCCAGCACCCTGGGCTCTGTTTACGAGCAGTACTTC. This codes for CASTLGSVYEQYF.

The rearrangement joins TRBV2 to TRBJ2-3, with D perhaps given as TRBD1 or TRBD2 (5 bases each). Looked up from germline, CDR1 is SNHLY and CDR2 is FYNNEI. V was pared by 6 bases and J by 0 bases, with 19 bases between. The length of the CDR3 is 17 residues. The CDR3 DNA is TGTGCCAGCAGACCGGGACCAGGAGCCTCTAGCACAGATACGCAGTATTTT. Its translation is CASRPGPGASSTDTQYF. Together with reference TRBV2 and TRBJ2-3, the CDR3 gives the full variable domain: EPEVTQTPSHQVTQMGQEVILRCVPISNHLYFYWYRQILGQKVEFLVSFYNNEISEKSEIFDDQFSVERPDGSNFTLKIRSTKLEDSAMYFCASRPGPGASSTDTQYFGPGTRLTVL.

The chain joins TRBV3-1 to TRBJ1-6; 7 bases fit TRBD1. Germline-derived CDR1 and CDR2 are LGHDT and YNNKEL (reference sequence). The CDR3 loop spans 16 amino acids. The trim removed 0 bases at V and 7 bases at J, leaving 6 bases unmatched. This CDR3 is CASSQERGRGNSPLHF. The CDR3 coding sequence is TGTGCCAGCAGCCAAGAGAGGGGGCGAGGGAATTCACCCCTCCACTTT.

V gene TRBV6-2 or TRBV6-3 combines with J gene TRBJ2-7, with a weak D call TRBD2 (5 bases). Germline V gives CDR1 MNHEY, CDR2 SVGEGT. This CDR3 contains 11 residues. The V gene lost 8 bases and the J gene lost 6 bases, with 11 bases spanning the gap. The CDR3 spells CASAWEFEQYF. The CDR3 region has the DNA TGTGCCAGCGCTTGGGAGTTCGAGCAGTACTTC.

The CDR3 nucleotides read TGTGCCAGCAGACGGACAGGTGATAACTATGGCTACACCTTC. Its protein is CASRRTGDNYGYTF. This chain joins TRBV9 and TRBJ1-2; 7 bases map to TRBD1. CDR3 length: 14 amino acids. CDR1 SGDLS and CDR2 YYNGEE come from the germline V gene. J was trimmed by 1 base and V by 5 bases; bases with no gene match: 5.

The rearrangement joins TRBV20-1 to TRBJ2-1; D may be TRBD2 (5 bases). Trimming pared 3 bases from V and 5 bases from J, leaving 11 bases between. CDR3 length: 13 amino acids. Per germline, CDR1 DFQATT and CDR2 SNEGSKA (reference sequence). The CDR3: CSASLLENNEQFF. CDR3 sequence (DNA): TGCAGTGCTAGTTTACTAGAGAACAATGAGCAGTTCTTC.

V is TRBV3-1 and J is TRBJ2-5, with 7 bases that match TRBD1. The CDR3 consists of 12 residues. CDR1 LGHDT and CDR2 YNNKEL come from the germline V gene (reference sequence). Trimming removed 5 bases from V and 5 bases from J; junction bases left unmatched: 2. The CDR3 DNA reads TGTGCCAGCAGCGACAGGGTGGAGACCCAGTACTTC. It codes for CASSDRVETQYF.

The V and J genes are TRBV4-1 and TRBJ2-7, with TRBD1 as a possible D gene (5 bases). This CDR3 has 17 residues. V was pared by 2 bases and J by 0 bases, with 17 bases between. Germline loops: CDR1 MGHRA, CDR2 YSYEKL. The CDR3: CASSQQQTAGYSYEQYF. The DNA for the CDR3 is TGCGCCAGCAGCCAACAACAGACGGCAGGGTACTCCTACGAGCAGTACTTC.

The V call is TRBV23-1, the J call TRBJ1-5; D is perhaps TRBD1 (5 bases). TRBV23-1 is given ORF status, its function remaining uncertain. Trimming removed 1 base at V and 3 bases at J, with 13 bases between. This CDR3 region has 16 residues. The CDR3 region is CASSQYRGADNQPQHF. CDR3 nucleotides: TGCGCCAGCAGTCAATACCGGGGCGCGGACAATCAGCCCCAGCATTTT.

The chain uses TRBV19 and TRBJ1-4; D unresolved. Trimming left V 6 bases short and J 8 bases short, with 10 bases between. This CDR3 has 12 amino acids. CDR1 and CDR2 (germline): LNHDA, SQIVND (reference sequence). CDR3 DNA: TGTGCCAGTAGCAGGACGTGGGAAAAACTGTTTTTT. It codes for CASSRTWEKLFF.

The chain carries TRBV23-1 and TRBJ1-2, with D maybe TRBD1 (5 bases). TRBV23-1 is identified as an open reading frame with a role that is uncertain. Trimming removed 4 bases from V and 6 bases from J, with 18 bases in between. This CDR3 is 15 amino acids long. CDR3 protein: CASSPPRAAGNGYTF. The CDR3 nucleotides are TGCGCCAGCAGTCCCCCCCGGGCGGCAGGGAATGGCTACACCTTC.

This clonotype was seen a single time. The J gene is TRBJ2-1, the V gene TRBV9; D tentatively reads TRBD1 or TRBD2 (5 bases each). Trimming left V 3 bases short and J 3 bases short, with 10 bases between. The CDR3 has 14 residues. The germline CDR1 and CDR2 sequences are SGDLS and YYNGEE. The DNA for the CDR3 is TGTGCCAGCAGCGGATGGGACGACTACAATGAGCAGTTCTTC. Protein: CASSGWDDYNEQFF.

The chain carries TRBV29-1 and TRBJ2-1; D is unresolved. The germline V gene has CDR1 SQVTM and CDR2 ANQGSEA. CDR3 length equals 14 residues. Between the trimmed V and J ends, which lost 5 bases and 2 bases, there was a span of 13 bases. CDR3 region: CSVLRFFTYNEQFF. The CDR3 bases are TGCAGCGTTCTGCGGTTTTTCACCTACAATGAGCAGTTCTTC.

In nucleotides, the CDR3 is TGTGCCAGCAGCCACTTTAGCGGATCCTACGAGCAGTACTTC. This gives the protein CASSHFSGSYEQYF. The chain employs TRBV3-1 and TRBJ2-7, with D perhaps TRBD2 (6 bases). V was pared by 3 bases and J by 1 base, with 10 bases between. The CDR3 consists of 14 residues. CDR1 LGHDT and CDR2 YNNKEL come from the germline V gene (reference sequence).

V gene TRBV27 combines with J gene TRBJ2-7; D is perhaps TRBD1 or TRBD2 (5 bases each). CDR3 length: 15 residues. Germline V gene data show CDR1 as MNHEY and CDR2 as SMNVEV (reference sequence). Trimming removed 4 bases at V and 3 bases at J, with 16 bases between. The CDR3 nucleotides are TGTGCCAGCAGTTCCTCCGGGACGGACCTCTACGAGCAGTACTTC. As protein: CASSSSGTDLYEQYF.

V is TRBV6-4 and J is TRBJ2-2; D is perhaps TRBD1 or TRBD2 (6 bases each). This CDR3 contains 13 residues. Germline V gives CDR1 MRHNA, CDR2 SNTAGT. Trimming stripped 6 bases from V and 4 bases from J, with 9 bases between. The CDR3 here is CASRKGGTGELFF. In DNA form, the CDR3 reads TGTGCCAGCAGGAAGGGGGGCACCGGGGAGCTGTTTTTT.

The V and J genes are TRBV14 and TRBJ2-1; D is ambiguous. CDR1 and CDR2 from the germline V gene are SGHDN and FVKESK. Between the trimmed V and J ends, which lost 0 bases and 7 bases, there was a span of 13 bases. The CDR3 extends over 15 amino acids. The CDR3, as DNA: TGTGCCAGCAGCCAAGAGTTGTGGGGTTGGAATGAGCAGTTCTTC. Translated, it gives CASSQELWGWNEQFF.